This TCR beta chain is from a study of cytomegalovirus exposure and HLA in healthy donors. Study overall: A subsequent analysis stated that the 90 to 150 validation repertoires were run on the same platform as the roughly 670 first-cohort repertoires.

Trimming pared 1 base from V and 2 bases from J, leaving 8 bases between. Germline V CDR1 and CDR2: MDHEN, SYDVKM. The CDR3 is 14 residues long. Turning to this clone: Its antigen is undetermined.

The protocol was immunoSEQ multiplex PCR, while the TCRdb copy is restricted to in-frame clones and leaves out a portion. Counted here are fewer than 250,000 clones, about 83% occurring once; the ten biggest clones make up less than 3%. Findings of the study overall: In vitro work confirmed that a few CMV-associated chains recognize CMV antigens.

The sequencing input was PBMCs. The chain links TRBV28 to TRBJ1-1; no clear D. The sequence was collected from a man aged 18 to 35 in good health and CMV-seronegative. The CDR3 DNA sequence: TGTGCCAGCAGTTTATCGGGGATTAACACTGAAGCTTTCTTT. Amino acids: CASSLSGINTEAFF.